This T cell receptor (beta chain) was retrieved from a study of vaccination and CD4 T cells after COVID-19. Study background: In culture, cells were exposed to overlapping spike peptides from SARS-CoV-2, HCoV-NL63, HCoV-OC43 and HCoV-229E.

Study-level results: Vaccine-specific clones in convalescent patients were spike mono-reactive in 304 of 307 cases.

This CDR3 region has 15 residues. Germline V CDR1 and CDR2: DFQATT, SNEGSKA (reference sequence). The V end lost 5 bases, the J end lost 8 bases, and 24 bases lay between the germline ends. Sequence data for DNA of cultured CD4+ T cells were generated by the Oncomine TCR Beta short-read assay. TCRdb ran MiXCR on the PCR reads and lists one entry per CDR3 protein. The profile covers approximately 15,000 distinct CDR3 sequences, with 45% to 50% appearing a single time and over 15% taken by the ten largest. To note about this clonotype: Its antigen is unidentified.

Treatment noted: approximately 10-day PBMC culture with coronavirus spike peptide pools or control peptides (ViraFEST assay). The sequenced sample was CD4+ T cells from blood, cultured in vitro, obtained before SARS-CoV-2 vaccination. The V gene is TRBV20-1, the J gene TRBJ1-1; the D gene is possibly TRBD1 (6 bases). The source of this sequence is a human donor who received a COVID-19 vaccine. The CDR3 nucleotides are TGCAGTGCTCCCAAAACAGGGTCCTCTCCCCCGGAAGCTTTCTTT. Translating gives CSAPKTGSSPPEAFF.